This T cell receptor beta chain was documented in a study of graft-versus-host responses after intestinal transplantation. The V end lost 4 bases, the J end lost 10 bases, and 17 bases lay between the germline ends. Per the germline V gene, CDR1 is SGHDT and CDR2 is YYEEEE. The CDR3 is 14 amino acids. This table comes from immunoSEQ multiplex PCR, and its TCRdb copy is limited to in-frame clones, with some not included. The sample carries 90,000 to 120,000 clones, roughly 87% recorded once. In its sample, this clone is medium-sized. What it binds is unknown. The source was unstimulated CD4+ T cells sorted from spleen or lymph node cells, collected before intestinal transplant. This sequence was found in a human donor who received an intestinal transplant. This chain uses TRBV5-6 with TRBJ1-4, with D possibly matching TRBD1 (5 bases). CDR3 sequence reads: CASSNEGAAGKLFF. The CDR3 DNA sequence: TGTGCCAGCAGCAATGAAGGGGCGGCCGGAAAACTGTTTTTT.